The rows below give T cell receptor beta chains drawn from one sample of a study of blood T cell repertoires in COVID-19. Only in-frame clones appear in the TCRdb table, and some are missing; sequencing was by immunoSEQ multiplex PCR. The sample has approximately 220,000 clones; around 90% are singletons. Sequenced sample: PBMCs or T cells enriched from blood (not recorded which). The receptors originated from a woman between 25 and 40 years old who had recovered from COVID-19. The CDR3 runs from the conserved cysteine through the conserved F or W. The D gene is left open where the match is weak.

CDR3 length: 15
V gene: TRBV9
D gene: TRBD1
J gene: TRBJ1-1
CDR3 protein: CASSVTGEMNTEAFF

CDR3 length: 12
V gene: TRBV19
D gene: .
J gene: TRBJ1-1
CDR3 protein: CAPPKRHTEAFF

CDR3 length: 16
V gene: TRBV5-6
D gene: .
J gene: TRBJ1-2
CDR3 protein: CASSLARPLANYGYTF

CDR3 length: 17
V gene: TRBV6-2/TRBV6-3
D gene: .
J gene: TRBJ2-7
CDR3 protein: CASSYGPTSPGNYEQYF

CDR3 length: 12
V gene: TRBV12-3/TRBV12-4
D gene: .
J gene: TRBJ2-1
CDR3 protein: CAARRGYNEQFF

CDR3 length: 16
V gene: TRBV5-1
D gene: TRBD2
J gene: TRBJ2-3
CDR3 protein: CASSISLAGVTDTQYF

CDR3 length: 15
V gene: TRBV7-2
D gene: TRBD1
J gene: TRBJ1-2
CDR3 protein: CASSTRQGAVDGYTF

CDR3 length: 16
V gene: TRBV7-9
D gene: .
J gene: TRBJ1-4
CDR3 protein: CASSSDDSLANEKLFF

CDR3 length: 15
V gene: TRBV19
D gene: .
J gene: TRBJ1-2
CDR3 protein: CASSEGRRRGYGYTF

CDR3 length: 15
V gene: TRBV4-3
D gene: TRBD1
J gene: TRBJ1-3
CDR3 protein: CASSQGGTDGNTIYF

CDR3 length: 13
V gene: TRBV29-1
D gene: .
J gene: TRBJ1-1
CDR3 protein: CSVGLRENTEAFF

CDR3 length: 14
V gene: TRBV19
D gene: .
J gene: TRBJ2-7
CDR3 protein: CASSGQTSSYEQYF

CDR3 length: 13
V gene: TRBV11-3
D gene: .
J gene: TRBJ2-5
CDR3 protein: CASSSRVGETQYF

CDR3 length: 16
V gene: TRBV25-1
D gene: .
J gene: TRBJ1-2
CDR3 protein: CASSESGGPLTKGYTF

CDR3 length: 12
V gene: TRBV9
D gene: .
J gene: TRBJ1-1
CDR3 protein: CASSASGTEAFF

CDR3 length: 16
V gene: TRBV7-9
D gene: .
J gene: TRBJ1-2
CDR3 protein: CASSLDRLQGTGGYTF

CDR3 length: 15
V gene: TRBV6-5
D gene: TRBD1
J gene: TRBJ2-3
CDR3 protein: CASRIGTGGADTQYF

CDR3 length: 17
V gene: TRBV4-3
D gene: .
J gene: TRBJ1-6
CDR3 protein: CASSQGRGDTYNSPLHF

CDR3 length: 16
V gene: TRBV4-3
D gene: TRBD1
J gene: TRBJ2-5
CDR3 protein: CASSHSDRGLQETQYF

CDR3 length: 16
V gene: TRBV27
D gene: .
J gene: TRBJ1-2
CDR3 protein: CASSFSSGETGYGYTF

CDR3 length: 17
V gene: TRBV27
D gene: .
J gene: TRBJ1-1
CDR3 protein: CASSRGRGENRNTEAFF

CDR3 length: 17
V gene: TRBV7-2
D gene: .
J gene: TRBJ1-5
CDR3 protein: CASSSGRGGAGNQPQHF